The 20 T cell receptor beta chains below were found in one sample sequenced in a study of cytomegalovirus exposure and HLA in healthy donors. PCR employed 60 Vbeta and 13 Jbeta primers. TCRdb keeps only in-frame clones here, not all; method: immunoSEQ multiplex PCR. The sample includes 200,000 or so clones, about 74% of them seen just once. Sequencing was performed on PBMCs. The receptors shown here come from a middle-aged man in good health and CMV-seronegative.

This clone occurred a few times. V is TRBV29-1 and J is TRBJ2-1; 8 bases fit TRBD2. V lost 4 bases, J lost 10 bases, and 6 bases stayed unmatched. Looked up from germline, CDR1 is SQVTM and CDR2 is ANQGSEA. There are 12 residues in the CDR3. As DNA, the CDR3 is TGCAGCGTTGCCGGACTAGCTAGCGAGCAGTTCTTC. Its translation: CSVAGLASEQFF.

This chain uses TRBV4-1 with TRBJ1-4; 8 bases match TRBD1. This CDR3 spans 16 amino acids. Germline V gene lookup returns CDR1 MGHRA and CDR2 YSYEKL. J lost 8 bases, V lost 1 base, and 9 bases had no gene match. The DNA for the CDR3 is TGCGCCAGCAGCCAAGTAAAAGACAGGGGACTGGAAAAACTGTTTTTT. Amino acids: CASSQVKDRGLEKLFF.

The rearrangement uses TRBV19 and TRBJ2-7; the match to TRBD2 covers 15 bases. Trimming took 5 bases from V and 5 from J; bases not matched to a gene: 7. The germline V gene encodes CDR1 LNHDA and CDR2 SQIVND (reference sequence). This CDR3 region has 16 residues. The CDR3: CASSLGLAGGKDEQYF. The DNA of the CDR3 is TGTGCCAGTAGTCTAGGACTAGCGGGAGGGAAAGACGAGCAGTACTTC. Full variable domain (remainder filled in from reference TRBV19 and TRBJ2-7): DGGITQSPKYLFRKEGQNVTLSCEQNLNHDAMYWYRQDPGQGLRLIYYSQIVNDFQKGDIAEGYSVSREKKESFPLTVTSAQKNPTAFYLCASSLGLAGGKDEQYFGPGTRLTVT.

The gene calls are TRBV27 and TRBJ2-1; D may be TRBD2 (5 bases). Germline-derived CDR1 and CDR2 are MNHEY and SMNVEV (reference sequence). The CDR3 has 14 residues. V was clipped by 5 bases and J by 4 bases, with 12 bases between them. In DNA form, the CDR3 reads TGTGCCAGCAGTCCGGGGTGGAGATACAATGAGCAGTTCTTC. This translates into CASSPGWRYNEQFF.

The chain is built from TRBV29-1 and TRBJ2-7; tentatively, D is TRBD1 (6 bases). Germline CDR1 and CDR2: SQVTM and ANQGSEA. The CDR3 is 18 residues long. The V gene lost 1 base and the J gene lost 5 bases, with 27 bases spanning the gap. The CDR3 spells CSVEVPPYFQGWGNEQYF. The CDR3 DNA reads TGCAGCGTTGAAGTTCCTCCCTATTTTCAGGGGTGGGGAAACGAGCAGTACTTC.

The CDR3 DNA reads TGTGCCACCCGGGACAGGGGGTCGAGCTCTGGAAACACCATATATTTT. Translated, it gives CATRDRGSSSGNTIYF. The chain joins TRBV19 to TRBJ1-3; 11 bases are a match to TRBD1. This CDR3 has 16 residues. V gave up 10 bases and J gave up 0 bases; unmatched junction bases: 8. The germline CDR1 and CDR2 sequences are LNHDA and SQIVND (reference sequence). Combining the CDR3 with reference TRBV19 and TRBJ1-3 gives the whole variable domain DGGITQSPKYLFRKEGQNVTLSCEQNLNHDAMYWYRQDPGQGLRLIYYSQIVNDFQKGDIAEGYSVSREKKESFPLTVTSAQKNPTAFYLCATRDRGSSSGNTIYFGEGSWLTVV.

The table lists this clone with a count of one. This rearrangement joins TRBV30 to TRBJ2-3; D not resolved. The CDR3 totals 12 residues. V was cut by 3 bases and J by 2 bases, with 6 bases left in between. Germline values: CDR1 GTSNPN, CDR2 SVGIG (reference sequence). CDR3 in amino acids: CAWRQLTDTQYF. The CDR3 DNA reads TGTGCCTGGAGACAGCTCACAGATACGCAGTATTTT.

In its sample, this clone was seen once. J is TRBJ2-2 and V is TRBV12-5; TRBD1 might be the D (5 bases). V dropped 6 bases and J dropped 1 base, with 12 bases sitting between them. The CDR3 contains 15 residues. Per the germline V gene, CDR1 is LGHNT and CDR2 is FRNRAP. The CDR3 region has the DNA TGTGCTAGTGGGAAAGACAGTGAGAACACCGGGGAGCTGTTTTTT. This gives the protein CASGKDSENTGELFF.

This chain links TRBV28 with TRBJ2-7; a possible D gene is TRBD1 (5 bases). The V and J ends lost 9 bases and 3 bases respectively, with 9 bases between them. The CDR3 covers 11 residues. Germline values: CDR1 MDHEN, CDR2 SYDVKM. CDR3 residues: CASRQNYEQYF. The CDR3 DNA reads TGTGCCAGTAGACAGAACTACGAGCAGTACTTC.

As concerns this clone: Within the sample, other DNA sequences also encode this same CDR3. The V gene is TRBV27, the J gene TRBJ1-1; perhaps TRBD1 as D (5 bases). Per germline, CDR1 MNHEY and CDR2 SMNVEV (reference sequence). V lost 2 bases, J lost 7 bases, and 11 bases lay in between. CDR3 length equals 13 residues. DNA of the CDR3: TGTGCCAGCAGTTTACGGACATATGGTGAAGCTTTCTTT. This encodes CASSLRTYGEAFF.

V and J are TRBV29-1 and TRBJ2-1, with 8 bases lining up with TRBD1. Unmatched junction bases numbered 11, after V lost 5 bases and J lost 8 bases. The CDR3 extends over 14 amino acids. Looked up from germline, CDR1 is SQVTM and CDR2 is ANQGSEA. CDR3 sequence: CSVLWTGITDEQFF. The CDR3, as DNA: TGCAGCGTTCTATGGACAGGGATTACCGATGAGCAGTTCTTC.

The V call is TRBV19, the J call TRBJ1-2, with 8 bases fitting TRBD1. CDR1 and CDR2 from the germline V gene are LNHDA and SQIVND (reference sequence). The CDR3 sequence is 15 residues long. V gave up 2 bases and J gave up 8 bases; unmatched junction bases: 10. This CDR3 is CASSIIPGQDPGYTF. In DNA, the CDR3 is TGTGCCAGTAGTATAATACCGGGACAGGACCCGGGCTACACCTTC.

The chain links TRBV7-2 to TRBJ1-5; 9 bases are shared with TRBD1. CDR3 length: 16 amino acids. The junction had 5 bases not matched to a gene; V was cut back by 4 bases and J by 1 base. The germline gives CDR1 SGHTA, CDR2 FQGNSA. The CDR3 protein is CASSSGTGRSNQPQHF. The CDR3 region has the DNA TGTGCCAGCAGCTCTGGGACAGGGCGCAGCAATCAGCCCCAGCATTTT.

CDR3 residues: CASSPVGTSRNNEQFF. The CDR3, as DNA: TGTGCCAGCAGCCCCGTGGGGACTAGCAGGAACAATGAGCAGTTCTTC. The chain is built from TRBV9 and TRBJ2-1; 9 bases fit TRBD2. Germline loops: CDR1 SGDLS, CDR2 YYNGEE. This CDR3 has 16 residues. With V trimmed by 4 bases and J by 5 bases, 10 bases remained unmatched.

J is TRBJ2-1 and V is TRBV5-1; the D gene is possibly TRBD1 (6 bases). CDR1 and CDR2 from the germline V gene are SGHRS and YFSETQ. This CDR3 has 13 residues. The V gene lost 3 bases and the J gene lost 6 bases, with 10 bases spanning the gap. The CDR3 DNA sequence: TGCGCCAGCAGCTCCGGGACATTCAATGAGCAGTTCTTC. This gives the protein CASSSGTFNEQFF.

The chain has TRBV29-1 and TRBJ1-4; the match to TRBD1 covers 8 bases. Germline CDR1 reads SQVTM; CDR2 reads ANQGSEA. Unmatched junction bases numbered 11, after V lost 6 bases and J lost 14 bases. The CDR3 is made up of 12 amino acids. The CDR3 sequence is CSVTQDRVRLFF. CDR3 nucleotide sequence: TGCAGCGTAACCCAGGACAGGGTTCGTCTGTTTTTT.

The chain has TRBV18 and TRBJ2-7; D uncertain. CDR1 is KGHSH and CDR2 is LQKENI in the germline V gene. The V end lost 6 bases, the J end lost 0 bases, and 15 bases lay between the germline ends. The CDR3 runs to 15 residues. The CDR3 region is CASSSQSVSSYEQYF. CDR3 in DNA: TGTGCCAGCTCTTCGCAATCTGTGAGCTCCTACGAGCAGTACTTC.

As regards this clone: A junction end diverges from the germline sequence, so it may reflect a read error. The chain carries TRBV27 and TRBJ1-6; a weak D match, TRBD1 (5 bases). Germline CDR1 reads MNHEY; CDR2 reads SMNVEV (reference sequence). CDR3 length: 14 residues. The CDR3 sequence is CTSSSTGGGSPLHF. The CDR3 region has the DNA TGTACCAGCAGTTCGACCGGGGGTGGTTCACCCCTCCACTTT.

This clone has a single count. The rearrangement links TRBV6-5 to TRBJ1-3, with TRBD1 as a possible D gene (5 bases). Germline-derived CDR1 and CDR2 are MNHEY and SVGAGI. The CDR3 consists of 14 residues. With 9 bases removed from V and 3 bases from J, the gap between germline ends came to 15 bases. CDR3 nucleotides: TGTGCCAGAAGGGGAGGATGCTTTGGAAACACCATATATTTT. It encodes CARRGGCFGNTIYF.

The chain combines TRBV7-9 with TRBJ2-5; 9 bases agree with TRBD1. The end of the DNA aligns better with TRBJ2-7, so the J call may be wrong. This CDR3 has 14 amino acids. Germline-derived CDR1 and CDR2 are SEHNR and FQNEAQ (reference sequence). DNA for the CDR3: TGTGCCAGCAGCCCACCGGACAGGGGTAACGAGCAGTACTTC. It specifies CASSPPDRGNEQYF.